This is a list of T cell receptor beta chains from one sample in a study of T cell responses to AZD1222 COVID-19 vaccine. This table comes from immunoSEQ multiplex PCR, and its TCRdb copy is limited to in-frame clones, with some not included. The sample records some 84,000 clones, approximately 85% being singletons. The input for sequencing was peripheral blood, taken 28 days after the second AZD1222 dose. The receptors were gathered from an adult who received the AZD1222 COVID-19 vaccine. Each CDR3 is given with its conserved first and last residue. The D gene is left open where the match is weak. Where a row states a size, it is once, few, many or the class of an expanded clone; other rows omit it.

d_gene	j_gene	abundance	v_gene	CDR3nt	CDR3aa
-	TRBJ1-2	few	TRBV6-5	TGTGCCAGCAGTTACTCGGGTGGCAGCACGAGCTACACCTTC	CASSYSGGSTSYTF
-	TRBJ2-3	-	TRBV7-9	TGTGCCAGCAGCTTCTATAGGGACACCTTCTCGCAGTATTTT	CASSFYRDTFSQYF
-	TRBJ1-1	-	TRBV27	TGTGCCAGCAGTTTCGTCGGGACATTGAACACTGAAGCTTTCTTT	CASSFVGTLNTEAFF
-	TRBJ1-5	-	TRBV24-1	TGTGCCACCAGTGCCGCAGGGTATAGCAATCAGCCCCAGCATTTT	CATSAAGYSNQPQHF
-	TRBJ1-4	-	TRBV9	TGTGCCAGCAGCCTCCCCGGACCGGAACTGTTTTTT	CASSLPGPELFF
TRBD1	TRBJ2-1	-	TRBV28	TGTGCCAGCAGTATAAGCCGGGACAGGGTGGACAATGAGCAGTTCTTC	CASSISRDRVDNEQFF
TRBD2	TRBJ2-3	-	TRBV6-2/TRBV6-3	TGTGCCAGCAGCTTACGGACTAGTGGTACGCAGTATTTT	CASSLRTSGTQYF
-	TRBJ2-1	-	TRBV28	TGTGCCAGCAGTTTAGAGGGGGTGGGGAGGGTTGAGCAGTTCTTC	CASSLEGVGRVEQFF
-	TRBJ1-2	-	TRBV7-9	TGTGCCAGCAAGGAAGAGGGGACTTTTGGCTATGGCTACACCTTC	CASKEEGTFGYGYTF
-	TRBJ1-1	-	TRBV5-1	TGCGCCAGCAGCGGCCCATCGACAGCAAGGGACACTGAAGCTTTCTTT	CASSGPSTARDTEAFF
-	TRBJ2-7	-	TRBV5-1	TGCGCCAGCAGTCTTGGAGGGGGGCGTCGGGGGCAGTACTTC	CASSLGGGRRGQYF
TRBD1	TRBJ1-2	-	TRBV6-5	TGTGCCAGCACCCGGACAGGGGTGACCTATGGCTACACCTTC	CASTRTGVTYGYTF
TRBD1	TRBJ1-6	-	TRBV5-4	TGTGCCAGCAGCAGTGGACAGGTAGAGAGTTCACCCCTCCACTTT	CASSSGQVESSPLHF
-	TRBJ1-2	-	TRBV4-3	TGCGCCAGCAGCCAAGACCCCTCGGGAGTAGGGTATGGCTACACCTTC	CASSQDPSGVGYGYTF
TRBD1	TRBJ1-2	-	TRBV12-3/TRBV12-4	TGTGCCAGCAGCCTGACAGGGAGCTATGGCTACACCTTC	CASSLTGSYGYTF
TRBD1	TRBJ1-3	-	TRBV5-1	TGCGCCAGCAGCATAGGACAGGACGGAAACACCATATATTTT	CASSIGQDGNTIYF
-	TRBJ1-6	-	TRBV19	TGTGCCAGTAGTAATCCCACCAATTCACCCCTCCACTTT	CASSNPTNSPLHF
-	TRBJ1-5	once	TRBV28	TGTGCCAGCAGAGCACCCAACCCCCCTCAGCCCCAGCATTTT	CASRAPNPPQPQHF
-	TRBJ2-5	-	TRBV4-3	TGCGCCAGCAGCCAAGAGGCGGGATTTGAGACCCAGTACTTC	CASSQEAGFETQYF
-	TRBJ1-5	-	TRBV19	TGTGCCAGTAAAACAGAAACTTACAATCAGCCCCAGCATTTT	CASKTETYNQPQHF
-	TRBJ1-5	-	TRBV5-5	TGTGCCAGCAGCTTGTGGGGGGCGCCGGATCAGCCCCAGCATTTT	CASSLWGAPDQPQHF
-	TRBJ2-7	-	TRBV19	TGTGCCAGTAGTAAGGCAGCCCCCTACGAGCAGTACTTC	CASSKAAPYEQYF
-	TRBJ1-5	few	TRBV18	TGTGCCAGCTCACCAGACATAAATCAGCCCCAGCATTTT	CASSPDINQPQHF
TRBD2	TRBJ2-7	-	TRBV7-8	TGTGCCAGCAGCATGACCCGACTAGCGAGCTCCTACGAGCAGTACTTC	CASSMTRLASSYEQYF
-	TRBJ1-2	-	TRBV29-1	TGCAGCGTTGAAGACACCTTGTATGGCTACACCTTC	CSVEDTLYGYTF
-	TRBJ1-4	-	TRBV24-1	TGTGCCACCAGTGATGGGGACCCCAGGGTATTGGGCGAAAAACTGTTTTTT	CATSDGDPRVLGEKLFF
TRBD1	TRBJ2-7	few	TRBV7-2	TGTGCCAGCAGCTCCGGGACAGGGATACACTACGAGCAGTACTTC	CASSSGTGIHYEQYF
TRBD2	TRBJ2-1	-	TRBV7-8	TGTGCCAGCAGCTTAGGTACTAGCGGCAATGAGCAGTTCTTC	CASSLGTSGNEQFF
-	TRBJ2-1	-	TRBV2	TGTGCCAGCAGTCGGGATTACAATGAGCAGTTCTTC	CASSRDYNEQFF
TRBD1	TRBJ1-1	-	TRBV10-3	TGTGCCATCAGTGGGGGACAGGGGGCTGAAGCTTTCTTT	CAISGGQGAEAFF
-	TRBJ2-5	-	TRBV4-1	TGCGCCAGCAGCCGGGCAAAGGGTCCTTGGGAGACCCAGTACTTC	CASSRAKGPWETQYF
-	TRBJ1-6	-	TRBV6-1	TGTGCCAGCAGTGAAACATTGATTAATTCACCCCTCCACTTT	CASSETLINSPLHF
-	TRBJ1-3	once	TRBV4-2	TGTGCCAGCAGCCAAGGCCTGGGGCTTACTGGAAACACCATATATTTT	CASSQGLGLTGNTIYF
-	TRBJ1-2	-	TRBV7-2	TGTGCCAGCAGCCGCCTTCGGGGGGAACACTATGGCTACACCTTC	CASSRLRGEHYGYTF
TRBD2	TRBJ2-5	-	TRBV4-2	TGTGCCAGCAGCCATGCATGGACTAGCGGGGGGGCGTACCAAGAGACCCAGTACTTC	CASSHAWTSGGAYQETQYF
-	TRBJ1-6	-	TRBV19	TGTGCCAGTAGACGGACGCAACAGAATTCACCCCTCCACTTT	CASRRTQQNSPLHF
TRBD1	TRBJ2-3	-	TRBV9	TGTGCCAGCAGCCCTTTCGGACAGGTTGGAGTACAGTATTTT	CASSPFGQVGVQYF
-	TRBJ2-1	-	TRBV5-1	TGCGCCAGCAGCTTATCGGGGAGCGAGCAGTTCTTC	CASSLSGSEQFF
-	TRBJ2-1	-	TRBV19	TGTGCCAGTAGTATTAGTTTCCAGAGACACAATGAGCAGTTCTTC	CASSISFQRHNEQFF
TRBD1	TRBJ2-1	-	TRBV28	TGTGCTGAGGGACAGAACGACGGTGAGCAGTTCTTC	CAEGQNDGEQFF
TRBD2	TRBJ2-1	-	TRBV2	TGTGCCAGCAGTGAGGCGCGTGTAGCGGGGGGGCTGGGAGAGCAGTTCTTC	CASSEARVAGGLGEQFF
-	TRBJ2-6	once	TRBV19	TGTGCCAGTAGTATGGCACACTCTGGGGCCAACGTCCTGACTTTC	CASSMAHSGANVLTF
-	TRBJ2-2	-	TRBV2	TGTGCCAGCAGTGAATTTTGGGGGAACCGGGAGCTGTTTTTT	CASSEFWGNRELFF
-	TRBJ2-7	-	TRBV28	TGTGCCAGCAGTTTGAGCCAAGACCCCTACGAGCAGTACTTC	CASSLSQDPYEQYF
TRBD2	TRBJ2-1	-	TRBV28	TGTGCCAGCAGTTCGCCTAGCGGGAGGGCCGTCAATGAGCAGTTCTTC	CASSSPSGRAVNEQFF